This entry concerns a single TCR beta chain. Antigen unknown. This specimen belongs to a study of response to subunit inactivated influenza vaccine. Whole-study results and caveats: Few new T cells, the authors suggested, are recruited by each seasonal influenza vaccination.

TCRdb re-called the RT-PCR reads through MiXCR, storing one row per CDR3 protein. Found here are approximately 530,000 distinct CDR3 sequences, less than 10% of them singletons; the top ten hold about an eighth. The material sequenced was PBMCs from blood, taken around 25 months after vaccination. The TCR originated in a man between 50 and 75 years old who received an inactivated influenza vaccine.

Written as DNA, the CDR3 is TGTGCCAGCAGTTTGCCAGGGAAGGGCTACAATGAGCAGTTCTTC. The encoded protein is CASSLPGKGYNEQFF. The V call is TRBV28, the J call TRBJ2-1; possibly TRBD1 for D (5 bases). This CDR3 contains 15 residues. CDR1 is MDHEN, CDR2 SYDVKM, per germline. V lost 3 bases, J lost 3 bases, and 12 bases lay in between.